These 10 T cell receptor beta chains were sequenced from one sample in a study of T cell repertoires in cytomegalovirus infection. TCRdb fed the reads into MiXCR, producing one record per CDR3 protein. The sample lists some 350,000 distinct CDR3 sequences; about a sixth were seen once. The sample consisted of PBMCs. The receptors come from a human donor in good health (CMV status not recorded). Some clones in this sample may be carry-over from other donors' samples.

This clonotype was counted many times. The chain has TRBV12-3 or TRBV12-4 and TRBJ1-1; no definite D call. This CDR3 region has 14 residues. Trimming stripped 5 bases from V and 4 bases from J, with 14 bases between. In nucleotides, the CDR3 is TGTGCCAGCAGTATGAGCCCGGGCGTCACTGAAGCTTTCTTT. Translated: CASSMSPGVTEAFF.

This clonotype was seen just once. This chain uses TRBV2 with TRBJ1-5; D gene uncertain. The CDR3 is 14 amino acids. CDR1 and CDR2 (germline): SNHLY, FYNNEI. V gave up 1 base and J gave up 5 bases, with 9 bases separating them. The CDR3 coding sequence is TGTGCCAGCAGTGAAGAATCCGGGGATCAGCCCCAGCATTTT. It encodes CASSEESGDQPQHF. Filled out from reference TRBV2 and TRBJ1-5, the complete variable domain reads EPEVTQTPSHQVTQMGQEVILRCVPISNHLYFYWYRQILGQKVEFLVSFYNNEISEKSEIFDDQFSVERPDGSNFTLKIRSTKLEDSAMYFCASSEESGDQPQHFGDGTRLSIL.

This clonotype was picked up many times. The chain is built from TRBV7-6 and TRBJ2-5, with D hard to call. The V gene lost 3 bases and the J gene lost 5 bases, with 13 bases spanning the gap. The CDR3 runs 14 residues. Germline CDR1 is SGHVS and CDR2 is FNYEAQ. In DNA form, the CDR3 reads TGTGCCAGCAGCTTTCTGCCAGGCGGTGAGACCCAGTACTTC. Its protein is CASSFLPGGETQYF.

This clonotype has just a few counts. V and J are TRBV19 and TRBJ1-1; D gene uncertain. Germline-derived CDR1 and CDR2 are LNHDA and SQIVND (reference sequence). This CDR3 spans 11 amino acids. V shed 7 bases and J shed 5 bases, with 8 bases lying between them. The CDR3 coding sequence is TGTGCCAGTACCGGGATAACTGAAGCTTTCTTT. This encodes CASTGITEAFF.

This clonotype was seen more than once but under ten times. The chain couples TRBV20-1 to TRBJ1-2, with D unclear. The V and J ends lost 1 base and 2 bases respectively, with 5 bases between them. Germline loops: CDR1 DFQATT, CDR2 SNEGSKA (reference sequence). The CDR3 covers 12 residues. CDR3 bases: TGCAGTGCTAGAGTAGGAAACTATGGCTACACCTTC. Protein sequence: CSARVGNYGYTF.

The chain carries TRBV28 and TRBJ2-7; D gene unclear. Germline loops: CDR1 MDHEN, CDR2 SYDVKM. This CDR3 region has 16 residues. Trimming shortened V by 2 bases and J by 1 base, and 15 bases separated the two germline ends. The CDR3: CASSLRTPYKSYEQYF. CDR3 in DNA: TGTGCCAGCAGTTTAAGGACCCCTTACAAATCCTACGAGCAGTACTTC.

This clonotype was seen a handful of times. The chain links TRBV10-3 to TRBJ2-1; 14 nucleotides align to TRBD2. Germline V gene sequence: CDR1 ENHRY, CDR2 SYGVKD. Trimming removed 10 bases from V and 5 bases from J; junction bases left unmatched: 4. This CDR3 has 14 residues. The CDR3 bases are TGTGCCACTACGACTAGCGGGGGGGACAATGAGCAGTTCTTC. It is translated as CATTTSGGDNEQFF.

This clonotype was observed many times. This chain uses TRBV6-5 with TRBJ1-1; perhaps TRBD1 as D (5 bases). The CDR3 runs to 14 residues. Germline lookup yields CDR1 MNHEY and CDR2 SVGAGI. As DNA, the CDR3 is TGTGCTATCCGAAGGCCAGGGTTGAACACTGAAGCTTTCTTT. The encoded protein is CAIRRPGLNTEAFF.

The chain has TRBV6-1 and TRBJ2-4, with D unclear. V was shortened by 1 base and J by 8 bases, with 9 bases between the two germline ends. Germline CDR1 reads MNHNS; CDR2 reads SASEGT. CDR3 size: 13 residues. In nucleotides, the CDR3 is TGTGCCAGCAGTGAAGGGGCTGCAGACATTCAGTACTTC. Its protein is CASSEGAADIQYF.

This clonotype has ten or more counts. CDR3: CAWSVGPYNEQFF. CDR3 in DNA: TGTGCCTGGAGTGTTGGTCCTTACAATGAGCAGTTCTTC. V usage is TRBV30 and J usage is TRBJ2-1, with no clear D. With 0 bases removed from V and 4 bases from J, the gap between germline ends came to 7 bases. The CDR3 runs 13 residues. The germline CDR1 and CDR2 sequences are GTSNPN and SVGIG (reference sequence).